This T cell receptor beta chain emerged from a study of identical twins. Via MiXCR, TCRdb re-called the 5' RACE reads, giving one row per CDR3 protein. The sample has approximately 260,000 distinct CDR3 sequences, approximately 8.3% seen once. General observations from the study: Out-of-frame alpha sequences shared between twins exhibited an excess of low generation probability. Possibly, invariant MAIT and iNKT cells partly confounded zero-insertion analyses.

This clonotype turned up a few times. The antigen is undetermined. Germline-derived CDR1 and CDR2 are SNHLY and FYNNEI. V lost 2 bases and J lost 3, with 11 bases in between. CDR3 length: 14 amino acids. The sample was also linked to a second study, of yellow fever vaccine responses in identical twins. That investigation notes: After vaccination, twins' T cell response reportedly seemed partly convergent, partly personalized.

The chain recombines TRBV2 with TRBJ2-7, with a possible D match to TRBD1 (8 bases). Material for sequencing was CD8+ T cells sorted from blood. The receptor comes from a woman aged 18-29 years in good health. The CDR3 loop reads CASSETGGVYEQYF. The CDR3 DNA sequence: TGTGCCAGCAGTGAAACAGGGGGGGTCTACGAGCAGTACTTC.